This TCR beta chain was sequenced during a study of blood T cell repertoires in COVID-19 (dated by TCRdb to 2020 to 2022). About the study as a whole: Collaborator samples came from the United States, Italy and Spain and covered acute and convalescent phases of COVID-19. The material from the prospective study consisted of cDNA or gDNA derived from T cells, B-cell-depleted T cells, or PBMCs. Deeply sampled blood TCRbeta repertoires from subjects exposed to, actively infected with, or recovered from COVID-19 were included in the dataset. The repertoires were released in a freely available public database intended as a resource for research on the immune response to SARS-CoV-2. Nearly every sample came with metadata listing a de-identified subject ID, COVID-19 status, age in years and sex. The samples were drawn from the first 160 participants of the ongoing ImmuneRACE study and from 1,254 subjects provided by 6 global collaborators. Where HLA class I and class II types were available, the types were taken from metadata supplied by the sample provider, not from assay-based typing. The study at large found these results: Clinical and demographic metadata were provided uncurated, with the amount varying by source and participant.

Regarding this clone: Its antigen remains undetermined. Per-nucleotide qualities are absent, and no much larger clonotype sits a single base away.

TCRbeta CDR3 regions were amplified from genomic DNA by means of the immunoSEQ Assay, a bias-controlled multiplex PCR. In the authors' own workflow: The number of nucleated cells in each sample was estimated from the amplification of reference gene primers within the assay. To quantify the absolute abundance of each unique TCRbeta CDR3 rearrangement, sequence reads were collapsed and filtered. For each sample, productive Simpson clonality was calculated as the square root of Simpson's diversity index over productive rearrangements. TCRdb provides this immuneACCESS table in a form limited to in-frame rearrangements. Some clones are lacking; in checked studies, under half of them reflect an unresolved V gene, and why the rest are absent is not known. The V and J calls and clone size come from that table; D and trimming were worked out from the DNA. In this sample the table shows about 200,000 clones, under 90% of which occur a single time. The top ten clonotypes cover approximately 9% of the sample.

Participants in the prospective study were enrolled through a virtual design, were aged about 18 to 90 years, and lived in 24 United States geographic areas. In the prospective study, cohorts were assigned on the basis of participant-reported clinical history obtained from a screening survey and a study questionnaire. In the prospective study, mobile phlebotomists collected whole blood, serum and a nasopharyngeal or oropharyngeal swab from each participant. Participants in the prospective study had the option to provide additional blood draws and questionnaires over a 2-month period. Prospective study blood samples were shipped either frozen or at room temperature before DNA extraction. The CDR3 measures 16 amino acids from cysteine to phenylalanine. CDR3 DNA is the only sequence kept; it has 48 bases, read in frame from the first base. V loses 0 bases, J loses 6 bases, and the germline ends lie 15 bases apart. Reading the germline V gene (reference sequence) gives CDR1 LNHNV and CDR2 YYDKDF.

Sequencing was performed on PBMCs or T cells enriched from blood (not recorded which). This sequence was found in a woman between 50 and 59 years old with acute COVID-19. The chain joins TRBV15 to TRBJ2-1; matching of 7 bases hints at TRBD2 as the D gene. The CDR3 sequence is CATSRDLQGLFNEQFF. The sequenced DNA is TGTGCCACCAGCAGAGACTTACAGGGACTATTCAATGAGCAGTTCTTC.